This entry lists 13 T cell receptor beta chains sequenced from one sample in a study of read filtering for tumor transcriptome and immune sequencing (dated by TCRdb to the early 2020s). This sample was sequenced with an Illumina HiSeq 4000. The Immunoverse kit was used to build TCR libraries from 400 to 500 ng RNA, with molecular barcoded adaptors covering alpha/delta and beta/gamma chains. TCRdb trimmed public reads at Q25 via fastp, called clones via MiXCR and kept in-frame beta chains. Every CDR3 protein is listed once, alongside the most common genes and DNA of its rows. Within this sample are 60,000 or so distinct CDR3 sequences, with approximately 19% of them counted one time only. 11% of the sample belongs to the ten largest clones. Sequencing input: a population of CD138-negative cells sorted from bone marrow. This specimen's cell subset or site label, interpreted: bone marrow mononuclear cells depleted of CD138+ plasma/myeloma cells by negative magnetic selection. The receptors derive from a donor aged 40 or older with multiple myeloma.

This clonotype was observed at least ten times. This chain links TRBV7-6 with TRBJ2-7; the D call may be TRBD1 or TRBD2 (6 bases each). V was pared by 5 bases and J by 3 bases, with 11 bases between. The CDR3 is made up of 13 amino acids. Germline CDR1 is SGHVS and CDR2 is FNYEAQ. This CDR3 reads CASSRGVDYEQYF. The CDR3 DNA follows: TGTGCCAGCAGCAGGGGGGTCGACTACGAGCAGTACTTC.

The chain combines TRBV6-2 or TRBV6-3 with TRBJ2-3, with D possibly TRBD2 on 5 matching bases. The V end was cut by 3 bases, the J end by 0 bases, with 16 bases between. CDR1 and CDR2 from the germline V gene are MNHEY and SVGEGT. This CDR3 is 17 amino acids long. The CDR3 loop is CASSYRTRGISTDTQYF. The CDR3, as DNA: TGTGCCAGCAGTTATAGGACTCGCGGAATTAGCACAGATACGCAGTATTTT.

In its sample, this clonotype was seen many times. This chain joins TRBV5-6 and TRBJ1-2, with 8 bases fitting TRBD1. The germline CDR1 and CDR2 sequences are SGHDT and YYEEEE. The J segment lost 7 bases and the V segment lost 3 bases, leaving 5 bases of the junction unmatched. This CDR3 contains 13 residues. The CDR3 is CASSSRGRVGYTF. The CDR3 bases are TGTGCCAGCAGCTCCAGGGGGCGGGTTGGCTACACCTTC.

This clonotype was recorded at least ten times. CDR3 nucleotide sequence: TGCAGTGCTAGCAGACTTTCCCGCACAGATACGCAGTATTTT. Encoded protein: CSASRLSRTDTQYF. The chain is built from TRBV20-1 and TRBJ2-3; the D is unclear. The CDR3 consists of 14 residues. V lost 3 bases and J 1 base, leaving 11 bases between the germline ends. Germline V gene lookup returns CDR1 DFQATT and CDR2 SNEGSKA (reference sequence).

Turning to this clonotype: A much bigger clone sits one base away, suggesting this may be a read error. This sequence joins TRBV4-2 and TRBJ1-2, with no clear D. Germline-derived CDR1 and CDR2 are LGHNA and YNFKEQ. CDR3 size: 14 residues. CDR3 sequence reads: CASSQDVEIYGYNF. The CDR3 DNA is TGTGCCAGCAGCCAAGACGTCGAAATCTATGGCTACAACTTC.

This clonotype has at least ten counts. V is TRBV11-2 and J is TRBJ2-1; 8 nucleotides line up with TRBD2. The CDR3 has 15 amino acids. The junction had 9 bases not matched to a gene; V was cut back by 5 bases and J by 6 bases. Germline CDR1 is SGHAT and CDR2 is FQNNGV. This chain's CDR3 is CASSPAERGSNEQFF. CDR3 coding DNA: TGTGCCAGCAGCCCAGCCGAGCGGGGGAGCAATGAGCAGTTCTTC.

A word on this clonotype: This may be a read error: a much more frequent sequence differs by one nucleotide. The final CDR3 position lacks the conserved phenylalanine or tryptophan, pointing to a likely read error. The chain links TRBV28 to TRBJ1-4, with a tentative D call TRBD1 (5 bases). The V gene's germline CDR1 is MDHEN and CDR2 SYDVKM. The CDR3 extends over 13 amino acids. The V end lost 3 bases, the J end lost 6 bases, and 8 bases lay between the germline ends. CDR3 coding DNA: TGTGCCAGCAGTTTGGGGGTGGATGAAAAACTGTTTCTT. Protein product: CASSLGVDEKLFL.

This sequence joins TRBV20-1 and TRBJ2-4, with 7 positions matching TRBD1. Trimming took 6 bases from V and 0 from J; bases not matched to a gene: 8. The CDR3 loop spans 15 amino acids. CDR1 and CDR2 (germline): DFQATT, SNEGSKA (reference sequence). The CDR3 sequence: CSASDRVVAKNIQYF. In DNA form, the CDR3 reads TGCAGTGCATCTGACAGGGTGGTAGCCAAAAACATTCAGTACTTC.

This clonotype was recorded at least ten times. The chain couples TRBV20-1 to TRBJ2-5, with 7 bases aligning to TRBD2. The CDR3 consists of 15 residues. The V and J ends lost 5 bases and 5 bases, in that order; junction bases with no gene match: 14. Germline V gene lookup returns CDR1 DFQATT and CDR2 SNEGSKA (reference sequence). CDR3: CSASEMGGSRETQYF. In nucleotides, the CDR3 is TGCAGTGCTTCAGAGATGGGAGGGAGTCGTGAGACCCAGTACTTC.

For this clonotype: A much larger clone lies one base from this, so it may be a read error. The chain combines TRBV20-1 with TRBJ2-3; D is ambiguous. From germline, CDR1 is DFQATT and CDR2 SNEGSKA (reference sequence). This CDR3 has 14 residues. Trimming shortened V by 1 base and J by 8 bases, and 16 bases separated the two germline ends. The CDR3 here is CSARGRGPFGTQYF. In nucleotides, the CDR3 is TGCAGTGCTAGAGGCCGAGGACCATTTGGTACGCAGTATTTT.

This clonotype was found many times. The V and J genes are TRBV20-1 and TRBJ2-7; D possibly uses TRBD1 or TRBD2 (5 bases each). V was cut by 5 bases and J by 7 bases, with 15 bases left in between. The CDR3 has 12 amino acids. CDR1 DFQATT and CDR2 SNEGSKA come from the germline V gene (reference sequence). The CDR3 coding sequence is TGCAGTGCTGTACCGGGGCCTTCGGAGCAGTACTTC. It encodes CSAVPGPSEQYF.

Concerning this clonotype: The germline gene is not matched at one end of the junction; a read error may be the cause. The CDR3 DNA reads TGCAGTGCTAGAGTCGACACCTCCAACTCCTATAATGATCAGTTCTTC. This encodes CSARVDTSNSYNDQFF. The genes are TRBV20-1 and TRBJ2-1; D remains unclear. CDR3 length: 16 amino acids. The germline V gene encodes CDR1 DFQATT and CDR2 SNEGSKA (reference sequence).

This clonotype was counted at least ten times. V and J are TRBV19 and TRBJ2-1; 10 bases agree with TRBD2. V trimming: 5 bases; J trimming: 4 bases; junction bases outside the gene matches: 2. Germline assignment: CDR1 LNHDA and CDR2 SQIVND (reference sequence). This CDR3 comprises 14 residues. CDR3 residues: CASSVSGGYNEQFF. CDR3 bases: TGTGCCAGTAGTGTTAGCGGGGGGTACAATGAGCAGTTCTTC. The whole variable domain, filled in from reference TRBV19 and TRBJ2-1, reads DGGITQSPKYLFRKEGQNVTLSCEQNLNHDAMYWYRQDPGQGLRLIYYSQIVNDFQKGDIAEGYSVSREKKESFPLTVTSAQKNPTAFYLCASSVSGGYNEQFFGPGTRLTVL.